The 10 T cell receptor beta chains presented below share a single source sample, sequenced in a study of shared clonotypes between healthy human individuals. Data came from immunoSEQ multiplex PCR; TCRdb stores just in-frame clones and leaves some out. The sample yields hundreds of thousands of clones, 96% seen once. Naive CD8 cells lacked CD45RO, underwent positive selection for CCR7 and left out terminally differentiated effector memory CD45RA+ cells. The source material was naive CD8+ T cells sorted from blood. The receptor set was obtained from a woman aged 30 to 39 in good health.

CDR3 DNA sequence: TGTGCCAGCAGGGCAGGGTATGGCTACACCTTC. It specifies CASRAGYGYTF. J is TRBJ1-2 and V is TRBV2, with TRBD1 as a possible D gene (5 bases). Germline V gives CDR1 SNHLY, CDR2 FYNNEI. The CDR3 is 11 amino acids. Deletions cut 6 bases from V and 5 bases from J, with 7 bases between.

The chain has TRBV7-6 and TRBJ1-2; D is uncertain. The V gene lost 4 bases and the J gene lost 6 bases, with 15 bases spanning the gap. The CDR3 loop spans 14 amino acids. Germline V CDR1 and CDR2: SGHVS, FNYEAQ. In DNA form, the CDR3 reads TGTGCCAGCAGCTCCCTTGTGGGTACCGATGGCTACACCTTC. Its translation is CASSSLVGTDGYTF.

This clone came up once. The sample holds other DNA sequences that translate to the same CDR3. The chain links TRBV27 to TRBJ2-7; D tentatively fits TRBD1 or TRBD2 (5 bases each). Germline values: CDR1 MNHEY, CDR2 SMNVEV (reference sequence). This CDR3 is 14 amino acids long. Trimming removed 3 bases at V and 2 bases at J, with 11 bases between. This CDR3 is CASSFGTATYEQYF. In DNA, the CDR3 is TGTGCCAGCAGTTTCGGGACGGCTACCTACGAGCAGTACTTC.

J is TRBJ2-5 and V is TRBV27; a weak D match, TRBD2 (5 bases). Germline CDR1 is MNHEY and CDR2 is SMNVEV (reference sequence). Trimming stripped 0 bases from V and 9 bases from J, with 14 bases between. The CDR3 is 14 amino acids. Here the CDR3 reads CASSLSPSNVAQYF. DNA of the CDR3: TGTGCCAGCAGTTTATCGCCTAGCAATGTGGCCCAGTACTTC.

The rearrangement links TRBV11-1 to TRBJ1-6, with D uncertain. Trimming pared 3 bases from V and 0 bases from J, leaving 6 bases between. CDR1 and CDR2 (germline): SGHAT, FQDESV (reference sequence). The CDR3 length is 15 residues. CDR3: CASSFSSSYNSPLHF. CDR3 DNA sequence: TGTGCCAGCAGCTTCTCAAGCTCCTATAATTCACCCCTCCACTTT. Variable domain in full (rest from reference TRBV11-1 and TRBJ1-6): EAEVAQSPRYKITEKSQAVAFWCDPISGHATLYWYRQILGQGPELLVQFQDESVVDDSQLPKDRFSAERLKGVDSTLKIQPAELGDSAMYLCASSFSSSYNSPLHFGNGTRLTVT.

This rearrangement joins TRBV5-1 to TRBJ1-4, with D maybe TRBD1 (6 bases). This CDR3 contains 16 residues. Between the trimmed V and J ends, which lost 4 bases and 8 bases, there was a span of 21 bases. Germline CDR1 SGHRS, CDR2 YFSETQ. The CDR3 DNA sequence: TGCGCCAGCAGCCCCGGGACATTCGGGAGTGTGGAAAAACTGTTTTTT. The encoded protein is CASSPGTFGSVEKLFF.

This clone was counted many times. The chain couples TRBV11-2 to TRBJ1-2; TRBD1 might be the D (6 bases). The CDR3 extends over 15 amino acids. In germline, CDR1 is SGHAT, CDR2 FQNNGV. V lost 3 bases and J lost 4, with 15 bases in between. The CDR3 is CASSFPSQGTYGYTF. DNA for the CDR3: TGTGCCAGCAGCTTCCCCTCACAGGGTACCTATGGCTACACCTTC.

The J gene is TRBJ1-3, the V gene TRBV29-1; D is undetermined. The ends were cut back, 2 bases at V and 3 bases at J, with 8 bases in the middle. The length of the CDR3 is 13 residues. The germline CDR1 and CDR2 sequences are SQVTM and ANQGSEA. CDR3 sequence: CSVERENGNTIYF. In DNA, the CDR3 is TGCAGCGTTGAAAGGGAGAATGGAAACACCATATATTTT.

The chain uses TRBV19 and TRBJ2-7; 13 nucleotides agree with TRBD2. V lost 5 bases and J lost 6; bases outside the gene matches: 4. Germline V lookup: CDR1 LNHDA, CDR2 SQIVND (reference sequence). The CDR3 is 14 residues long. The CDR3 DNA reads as TGTGCCAGTAGTCCGGGACTAGCGGGATTCGAGCAGTACTTC. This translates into CASSPGLAGFEQYF.

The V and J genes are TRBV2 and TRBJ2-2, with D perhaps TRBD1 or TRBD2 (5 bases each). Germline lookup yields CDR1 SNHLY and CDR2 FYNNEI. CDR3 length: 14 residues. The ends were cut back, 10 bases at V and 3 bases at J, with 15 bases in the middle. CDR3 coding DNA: TGTGCCAATTCGGAGAGGGGATACACCGGGGAGCTGTTTTTT. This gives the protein CANSERGYTGELFF.